The sequence of this T cell receptor (beta chain) was determined in a study of cytomegalovirus exposure and HLA in healthy donors. Study background: Within an early data release were tens of millions of unique TCRs drawn from HLA-typed donors. Findings of the study overall: Relative to equally common others, HLA-associated TCR beta chains showed greater clonal expansion in a later analysis. Many donors shared some public TCRs, even though most TCR sequences were rare. The study designated fewer than 200 TCR beta chains cytomegalovirus-associated.

Comments on this clone: What it recognizes is unknown.

The study ran its PCR with 60 Vbeta and 13 Jbeta primers. Method: immunoSEQ multiplex PCR; TCRdb's copy keeps in-frame clones and lacks some. The data contain 150,000 to 200,000 clones, 75% of them singletons. Trimming cost V 0 bases and J 7 bases; bases outside gene matches: 3. CDR3 size: 15 residues. The V gene's germline CDR1 is SGHTA and CDR2 FQGTGA. The rearrangement uses TRBV7-3 and TRBJ1-6; TRBD1 matches at 7 bases. Specimen: PBMCs. The TCR was taken from a woman between 45 and 65 years old in good health and CMV-seropositive. CDR3 region: CASSLTRDSNSPLHF. CDR3 nucleotides: TGTGCCAGCAGCTTAACGCGGGACAGCAATTCACCCCTCCACTTT.